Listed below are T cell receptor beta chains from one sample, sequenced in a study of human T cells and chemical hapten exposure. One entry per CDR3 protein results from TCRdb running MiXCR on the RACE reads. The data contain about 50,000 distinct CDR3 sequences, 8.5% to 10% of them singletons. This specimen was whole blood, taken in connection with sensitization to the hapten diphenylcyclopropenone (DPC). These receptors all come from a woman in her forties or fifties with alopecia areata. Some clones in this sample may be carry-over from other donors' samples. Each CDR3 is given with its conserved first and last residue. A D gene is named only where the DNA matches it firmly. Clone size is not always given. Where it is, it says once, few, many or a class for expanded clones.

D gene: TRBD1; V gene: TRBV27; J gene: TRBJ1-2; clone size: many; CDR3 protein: CASSLGTGLDGYTF; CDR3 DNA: TGTGCCAGCAGTTTGGGGACAGGTCTTGATGGCTACACCTTC
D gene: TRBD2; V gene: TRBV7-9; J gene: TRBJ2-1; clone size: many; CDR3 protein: CASSLRTSGGLTYNEQFF; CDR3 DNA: TGTGCCAGCAGCTTACGGACTAGCGGGGGCCTTACCTACAATGAGCAGTTCTTC
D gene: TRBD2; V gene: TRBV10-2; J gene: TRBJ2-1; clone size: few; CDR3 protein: CASFGLAGGPHSYNEQFF; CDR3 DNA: TGCGCCAGCTTCGGACTAGCGGGGGGCCCTCACTCCTACAATGAGCAGTTCTTC
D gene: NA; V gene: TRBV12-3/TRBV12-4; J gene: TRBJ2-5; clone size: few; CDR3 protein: CASSLSLRETQYF; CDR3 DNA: TGTGCCAGCAGTTTGTCACTACGAGAGACCCAGTACTTC
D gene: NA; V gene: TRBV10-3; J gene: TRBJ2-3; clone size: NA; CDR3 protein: CAISYGTSTDTQYF; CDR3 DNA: TGTGCCATCAGTTACGGGACTAGCACAGATACGCAGTATTTT
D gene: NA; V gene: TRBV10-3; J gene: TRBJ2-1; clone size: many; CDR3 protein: CAISESANEQFF; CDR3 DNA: TGTGCCATCAGTGAAAGCGCCAATGAGCAGTTCTTC
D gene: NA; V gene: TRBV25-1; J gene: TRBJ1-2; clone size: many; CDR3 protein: CASSESAVPGPYGYTF; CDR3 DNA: TGTGCCAGCAGTGAATCCGCGGTTCCAGGGCCCTATGGCTACACCTTC
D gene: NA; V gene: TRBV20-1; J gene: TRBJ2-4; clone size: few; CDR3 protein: CSALQGIGRNIQYF; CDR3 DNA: TGCAGTGCTCTACAGGGGATTGGGAGGAACATTCAGTACTTC
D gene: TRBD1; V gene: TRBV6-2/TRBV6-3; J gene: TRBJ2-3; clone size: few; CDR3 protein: CASSYSIGTGVDTQYF; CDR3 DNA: TGTGCCAGCAGTTACTCGATCGGGACAGGGGTAGATACGCAGTATTTT
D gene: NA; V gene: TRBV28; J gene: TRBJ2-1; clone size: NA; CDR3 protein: CASSLYDISSF; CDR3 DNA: TGTGCCAGCAGTTTGTACGATATATCCTCCTTC
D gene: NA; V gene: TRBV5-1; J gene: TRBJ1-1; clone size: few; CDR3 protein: CASSLNVDRRGEAFF; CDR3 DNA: TGCGCCAGCAGCTTGAATGTTGATCGTAGGGGGGAAGCTTTCTTT
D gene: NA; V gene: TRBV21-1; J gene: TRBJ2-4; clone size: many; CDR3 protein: CASTPIPFFTKNIQYF; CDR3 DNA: TGTGCCAGCACCCCGATCCCCTTCTTCACCAAAAACATTCAGTACTTC
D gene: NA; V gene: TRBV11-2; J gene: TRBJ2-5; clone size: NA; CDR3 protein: CASSLEKGTQYF; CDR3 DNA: TGTGCCAGCAGCTTAGAAAAGGGGACCCAGTACTTC
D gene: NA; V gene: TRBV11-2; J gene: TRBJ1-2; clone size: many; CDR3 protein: CASSLVPEGANGYTF; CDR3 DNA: TGTGCCAGCAGCTTAGTCCCGGAGGGCGCGAATGGCTACACCTTC
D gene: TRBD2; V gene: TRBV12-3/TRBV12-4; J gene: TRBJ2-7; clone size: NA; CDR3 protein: CASSLARASGGASEQYF; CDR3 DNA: TGTGCCAGCAGTTTAGCGCGAGCTAGCGGGGGGGCCAGTGAGCAGTACTTC
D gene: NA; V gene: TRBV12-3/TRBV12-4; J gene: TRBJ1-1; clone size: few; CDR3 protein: CASSSPARVSEAFF; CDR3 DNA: TGTGCCAGCAGCAGCCCGGCCAGGGTCTCTGAAGCTTTCTTT
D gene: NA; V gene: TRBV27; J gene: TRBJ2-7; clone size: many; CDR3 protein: CASSFRTPISYEQYF; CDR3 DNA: TGTGCCAGCAGTTTTCGGACACCAATCTCCTACGAGCAGTACTTC